Presented here are 14 T cell receptor beta chains from one specimen sequenced in a study of identical twins. TCRdb reprocessed the 5' RACE reads via MiXCR and lists one record per CDR3 protein. Of roughly 250,000 distinct CDR3 sequences listed, about 14% are singletons. The sample comprised memory (CD45RO+) T cells sorted from blood. Receptors originate from a woman aged 18-35 years in good health.

The V call is TRBV10-3, the J call TRBJ2-3, with D perhaps matching TRBD1 or TRBD2 (5 bases each). CDR3 length: 17 residues. The V gene's germline CDR1 is ENHRY and CDR2 SYGVKD. Trimming shortened V by 2 bases and J by 5 bases, and 20 bases separated the two germline ends. CDR3 coding DNA: TGTGCCATCAGTGAGATAACAGGTCGGGAAGGGAAAGATACGCAGTATTTT. Amino acid sequence: CAISEITGREGKDTQYF.

This clonotype was seen repeatedly, ten times or more. CDR3 residues: CASSRDRVQGTDTQYF. For the CDR3, the DNA is TGCGCCAGCAGCCGAGACAGGGTTCAAGGCACAGATACGCAGTATTTT. This chain joins TRBV5-1 and TRBJ2-3, with TRBD1 matching over 7 bases. CDR3 length: 16 amino acids. The junction had 9 bases not matched to a gene; V was cut back by 4 bases and J by 1 base. Germline V CDR1 and CDR2: SGHRS, YFSETQ.

The sample holds many counts of this clonotype. The chain has TRBV29-1 and TRBJ2-1, with TRBD1 identical over 9 bases. Per germline, CDR1 SQVTM and CDR2 ANQGSEA. The CDR3 is 12 amino acids. CDR3 residues: CRAGQGYNEQFF. Written as DNA, the CDR3 is TGCAGGGCGGGACAGGGCTACAATGAGCAGTTCTTC.

In this sample, this clonotype turned up a few times. The J gene is TRBJ2-1, the V gene TRBV2; 11 nucleotides agree with TRBD2. V dropped 5 bases and J dropped 13; count of bases not matched to a gene: 4. In germline, CDR1 is SNHLY, CDR2 FYNNEI. This CDR3 spans 12 amino acids. As DNA, the CDR3 is TGTGCCAGCAGTCTTAGCGGGGGGGCCCAGTTCTTC. Encoded protein: CASSLSGGAQFF.

The table lists this clonotype with a few counts. V gene TRBV7-9 combines with J gene TRBJ2-7; D is undetermined. The germline V and J ends were trimmed by 2 bases and 9 bases, with 11 bases remaining between them. The CDR3 spans 12 residues. Germline V gene sequence: CDR1 SEHNR, CDR2 FQNEAQ (reference sequence). DNA of the CDR3: TGTGCCAGCAGCTTACCTTGGGGTCCGCAGTACTTC. It encodes CASSLPWGPQYF.

This clonotype was counted between two and nine times. This sequence joins TRBV2 and TRBJ1-5; 10 nucleotides match TRBD1. The CDR3 has 14 residues. Trimming removed 7 bases from V and 7 bases from J; junction bases left unmatched: 7. The V gene's germline CDR1 is SNHLY and CDR2 FYNNEI. CDR3 sequence reads: CASTKTGGGQPQHF. The CDR3, as DNA: TGTGCCAGCACCAAGACAGGGGGCGGGCAGCCCCAGCATTTT.

The rearrangement uses TRBV7-8 and TRBJ1-5; D not certain. The CDR3 totals 13 residues. Between the trimmed V and J ends, which lost 0 bases and 5 bases, there was a span of 5 bases. Germline V gene data show CDR1 as SGHVS and CDR2 as FQNEAQ. The CDR3, as DNA: TGTGCCAGCAGCTTAGCGCTAGATCAGCCCCAGCATTTT. It is translated as CASSLALDQPQHF.

The chain joins TRBV7-2 to TRBJ2-7; D gene unclear. The CDR3 sequence is 11 residues long. V shed 4 bases and J shed 6 bases, with 7 bases lying between them. The germline V gene has CDR1 SGHTA and CDR2 FQGNSA. The CDR3 reads CASSSHFEQYF. CDR3 nucleotides: TGTGCCAGCAGCTCCCATTTCGAGCAGTACTTC.

This clonotype turned up a few times. V and J are TRBV6-1 and TRBJ2-3; TRBD2 might be the D (5 bases). V gave up 7 bases and J gave up 2 bases, with 13 bases separating them. The CDR3 contains 14 residues. Per germline, CDR1 MNHNS and CDR2 SASEGT. CDR3 residues: CASNLGSFTDTQYF. The CDR3 DNA reads as TGTGCCAGCAACCTAGGGAGTTTCACAGATACGCAGTATTTT.

The chain is built from TRBV20-1 and TRBJ2-1; D call uncertain. CDR1 is DFQATT, CDR2 SNEGSKA, per germline (reference sequence). This CDR3 has 14 residues. Trimming left V 4 bases short and J 7 bases short, with 17 bases between. The CDR3 bases are TGCAGTGCTACCCAGAGAATCCGAATAAATGAGCAGTTCTTC. Amino acid sequence: CSATQRIRINEQFF.

CDR3 DNA: TGTGCCAGCAGCCACGGACTAGCGGGGGGGTCCTACAATGAGCAGTTCTTC. Translating gives CASSHGLAGGSYNEQFF. V usage is TRBV3-1 and J usage is TRBJ2-1; the match to TRBD2 covers 15 bases. The ends lost 3 bases at V and 1 base at J; junction bases unmatched: 1. This CDR3 is 17 amino acids long. Germline loops: CDR1 LGHDT, CDR2 YNNKEL (reference sequence).

Many counts were recorded for this clonotype. This rearrangement joins TRBV5-5 to TRBJ1-5; D is perhaps TRBD1 (5 bases). The CDR3 runs to 15 residues. CDR1 and CDR2 (germline): SGHKS, YYEKEE (reference sequence). V was clipped by 0 bases and J by 6 bases, with 13 bases between them. The chain's CDR3 is CASSLARTRGQPQHF. CDR3 DNA: TGTGCCAGCAGCTTGGCTCGGACACGGGGTCAGCCCCAGCATTTT.

This clonotype was counted only a few times. Given a much more abundant clone one base away, this may be a read error. The chain carries TRBV7-2 and TRBJ2-1; 13 bases map to TRBD2. There are 15 residues in the CDR3. Trimming took 4 bases from V and 5 from J; bases not matched to a gene: 2. Germline-derived CDR1 and CDR2 are SGHTA and FQGNSA. CDR3 sequence reads: CASSSGLAGNNEQFF. DNA of the CDR3: TGTGCCAGCAGCTCGGGACTAGCGGGGAACAATGAGCAGTTCTTC.

The chain links TRBV7-2 to TRBJ2-3; the match to TRBD2 covers 7 bases. CDR3 length: 14 amino acids. The germline gives CDR1 SGHTA, CDR2 FQGNSA. Trimming at V came to 5 bases and at J to 6 bases, leaving 8 bases not matched to a gene. The CDR3, as DNA: TGTGCCAGCAGCCACGGACTAGGTCGGGATACGCAGTATTTT. It encodes CASSHGLGRDTQYF.